A single sample gave rise to the 23 T cell receptor beta chains below, sequenced in a study of T cells in localized non-small cell lung cancer. TCRdb's copy holds only in-frame clones and misses some; the assay was immunoSEQ multiplex PCR. This sample has 31,000 or so clones, with around four fifths found just once. The sequencing used peripheral blood, collected before any cancer treatment. These receptors all come from a male donor aged 60 or over with stage III squamous cell lung carcinoma.

The chain combines TRBV6-5 with TRBJ2-5; 8 bases map to TRBD2. In germline, CDR1 is MNHEY, CDR2 SVGAGI. V shed 6 bases, J shed 5 bases, and the junction held 11 bases outside the gene matches. The CDR3 has 15 residues. The CDR3 region is CASRYSGRRSETQYF. CDR3 nucleotide sequence: TGTGCCAGCAGGTACAGCGGGAGAAGGTCGGAGACCCAGTACTTC.

V is TRBV7-2 and J is TRBJ2-3, with D uncertain. CDR1 is SGHTA, CDR2 FQGNSA, per germline. This CDR3 has 15 amino acids. V was clipped by 5 bases and J by 4 bases, with 16 bases between them. As DNA, the CDR3 is TGTGCCAGCAGCGCTAGGGTAGCTAAAGCAGATACGCAGTATTTT. This translates into CASSARVAKADTQYF. The entire variable domain, with the rest obtained from reference TRBV7-2 and TRBJ2-3, is as follows: GAGVSQSPSNKVTEKGKDVELRCDPISGHTALYWYRQSLGQGLEFLIYFQGNSAPDKSGLPSDRFSAERTGGSVSTLTIQRTQQEDSAVYLCASSARVAKADTQYFGPGTRLTVL.

The chain couples TRBV28 to TRBJ2-1; 11 bases agree with TRBD2. CDR3 length: 13 amino acids. V lost 7 bases to trimming and J lost 9 bases; unmatched junction nucleotides: 5. In germline, CDR1 is MDHEN, CDR2 SYDVKM. As DNA, the CDR3 is TGTGCCAGCACACTAGCGGGAGTTATTGAGCAGTTCTTC. Translation gives CASTLAGVIEQFF. Filled out from reference TRBV28 and TRBJ2-1, the complete variable domain reads DVKVTQSSRYLVKRTGEKVFLECVQDMDHENMFWYRQDPGLGLRLIYFSYDVKMKEKGDIPEGYSVSREKKERFSLILESASTNQTSMYLCASTLAGVIEQFFGPGTRLTVL.

This clone was seen once. The chain joins TRBV28 to TRBJ1-1; D remains ambiguous. CDR1 and CDR2 (germline): MDHEN, SYDVKM. The CDR3 totals 10 residues. V gave up 8 bases and J gave up 8 bases, with 9 bases separating them. The CDR3 DNA reads TGTGCCAGCGGGGAATTGGAAGCTTTCTTT. This sequence encodes CASGELEAFF. Together with reference TRBV28 and TRBJ1-1, the CDR3 gives the full variable domain: DVKVTQSSRYLVKRTGEKVFLECVQDMDHENMFWYRQDPGLGLRLIYFSYDVKMKEKGDIPEGYSVSREKKERFSLILESASTNQTSMYLCASGELEAFFGQGTRLTVV.

This chain links TRBV28 with TRBJ2-7, with 7 bases that match TRBD2. The germline V gene has CDR1 MDHEN and CDR2 SYDVKM. The CDR3 is 14 residues long. With V trimmed by 7 bases and J by 5 bases, 11 bases remained unmatched. The DNA for the CDR3 is TGTGCCAGCATCCCAAGCGGGAAAGTGCACGAGCAGTACTTC. As protein: CASIPSGKVHEQYF.

The chain links TRBV7-9 to TRBJ2-7, with D possibly TRBD2 on 5 matching bases. The germline V and J ends were trimmed by 5 bases and 3 bases, with 14 bases remaining between them. CDR3 length: 14 amino acids. From germline, CDR1 is SEHNR and CDR2 FQNEAQ (reference sequence). CDR3 sequence reads: CASSHGPAGYEQYF. DNA of the CDR3: TGTGCCAGCAGCCACGGTCCCGCGGGCTACGAGCAGTACTTC.

CDR3 in amino acids: CASSPPDGYTEAFF. The CDR3 bases are TGTGCCAGCAGTCCACCCGACGGATACACTGAAGCTTTCTTT. The V call is TRBV27, the J call TRBJ1-1; D is uncertain. CDR3 size: 14 residues. Trimming removed 5 bases at V and 3 bases at J, with 13 bases between. CDR1 and CDR2 from the germline V gene are MNHEY and SMNVEV (reference sequence).

The chain employs TRBV5-1 and TRBJ2-1, with 7 bases lining up with TRBD1. With 4 bases clipped from V and 8 bases from J, the junction kept 6 bases outside the gene matches. CDR1 and CDR2 (germline): SGHRS, YFSETQ. The CDR3 length is 13 residues. The CDR3 bases are TGCGCCAGCAGCCCGACAGGGTATGATGAGCAGTTCTTC. This sequence encodes CASSPTGYDEQFF.

This clone was recorded only once. This chain links TRBV4-3 with TRBJ2-7; D is unresolved. The CDR3 has 15 residues. Trimming took off 0 bases at V and 3 bases at J, with 12 bases between the two ends. Germline CDR1 and CDR2: LGHNA and YSLEER. The CDR3 here is CASSQDRQLLYEQYF. The CDR3 DNA is TGCGCCAGCAGCCAAGACCGCCAGCTTCTCTACGAGCAGTACTTC.

The chain recombines TRBV28 with TRBJ2-7, with a possible D match to TRBD1 (6 bases). There are 17 residues in the CDR3. The germline V and J ends were trimmed by 3 bases and 1 base, with 19 bases remaining between them. CDR1 is MDHEN and CDR2 is SYDVKM in the germline V gene. CDR3 residues: CASSFRSSAGASYEQYF. The CDR3 DNA reads as TGTGCCAGCAGTTTTAGGAGTTCGGCAGGGGCGTCCTACGAGCAGTACTTC. The variable domain in full, with the rest retrieved from reference TRBV28 and TRBJ2-7, is DVKVTQSSRYLVKRTGEKVFLECVQDMDHENMFWYRQDPGLGLRLIYFSYDVKMKEKGDIPEGYSVSREKKERFSLILESASTNQTSMYLCASSFRSSAGASYEQYFGPGTRLTVT.

The CDR3 region is CASSPPRTGYEQYF. The CDR3, as DNA: TGTGCCAGCAGCCCCCCGAGGACAGGCTACGAGCAGTACTTC. V and J are TRBV7-9 and TRBJ2-7, with 7 bases fitting TRBD1. V was clipped by 5 bases and J by 3 bases; unmatched bases: 7. This CDR3 has 14 residues. Germline values: CDR1 SEHNR, CDR2 FQNEAQ (reference sequence).

This clone was seen only a few times. V usage is TRBV6-5 and J usage is TRBJ1-2; unclear D gene. Per the germline V gene, CDR1 is MNHEY and CDR2 is SVGAGI. This CDR3 has 11 residues. The V end was cut by 8 bases, the J end by 5 bases, with 9 bases between. The CDR3 region is CASHTSYGYTF. In DNA form, the CDR3 reads TGTGCCAGCCACACATCATATGGCTACACCTTC.

The V call is TRBV18, the J call TRBJ2-6; the D gene is possibly TRBD2 (5 bases). The CDR3 sequence is 15 residues long. Germline V gene lookup returns CDR1 KGHSH and CDR2 LQKENI. Trimming left V 3 bases short and J 4 bases short, with 10 bases between. This chain's CDR3 is CASSPREPGANVLTF. CDR3 DNA sequence: TGTGCCAGCTCACCGAGGGAGCCCGGGGCCAACGTCCTGACTTTC.

This rearrangement joins TRBV9 to TRBJ2-1; TRBD2 agrees at 8 bases. Germline CDR1 SGDLS, CDR2 YYNGEE. Trimming removed 0 bases from V and 4 bases from J; junction bases left unmatched: 3. CDR3 length: 15 residues. CDR3 sequence (DNA): TGTGCCAGCAGCGTAGGAGCGGGGGAGTACAATGAGCAGTTCTTC. Amino acid sequence: CASSVGAGEYNEQFF.

This clone has just one count. The chain joins TRBV19 to TRBJ2-6; the D is unclear. Germline V gene sequence: CDR1 LNHDA, CDR2 SQIVND (reference sequence). Trimming removed 6 bases at V and 0 bases at J, with 9 bases between. This CDR3 is built from 15 residues. CDR3: CASRQRVSGANVLTF. CDR3 sequence (DNA): TGTGCCAGTAGGCAGCGAGTCTCTGGGGCCAACGTCCTGACTTTC.

The CDR3 nucleotides read TGTGCCAGCCTCTTCCAGGGGGGAAGAACTGGGGCCAACGTCCTGACTTTC. This encodes CASLFQGGRTGANVLTF. The V call is TRBV5-8, the J call TRBJ2-6; D perhaps matches TRBD1 (7 bases). V was shortened by 7 bases and J by 2 bases, with 19 bases between the two germline ends. Per the germline V gene, CDR1 is SGHTS and CDR2 is YDEGEE. The CDR3 is 17 amino acids.

The chain joins TRBV28 to TRBJ1-2; 9 bases are a match to TRBD1. The CDR3 consists of 13 residues. J gave up 5 bases and V 10 bases, and 8 bases lay outside the gene matches. Per the germline V gene, CDR1 is MDHEN and CDR2 is SYDVKM. CDR3 in amino acids: CAIPGQGPYGYTF. Here the CDR3 DNA reads TGTGCCATACCGGGACAGGGCCCTTATGGCTACACCTTC.

The chain links TRBV27 to TRBJ1-2, with 7 bases identical to TRBD1. CDR3 length equals 13 residues. Germline V gene data show CDR1 as MNHEY and CDR2 as SMNVEV (reference sequence). With V trimmed by 5 bases and J by 6 bases, 6 bases remained unmatched. CDR3: CASSADRAHGYTF. Written as DNA, the CDR3 is TGTGCCAGCAGTGCTGACAGGGCCCATGGCTACACCTTC.

The V and J genes are TRBV11-1 and TRBJ2-3, with a weak D call TRBD2 (6 bases). Germline V gives CDR1 SGHAT, CDR2 FQDESV (reference sequence). The CDR3 runs 18 residues. The V and J ends lost 6 bases and 4 bases respectively, with 26 bases between them. The DNA of the CDR3 is TGTGCCAGCAGTCCCAGCACTACCGGGACTCCGGGGGCAGATACGCAGTATTTT. It translates to CASSPSTTGTPGADTQYF.

V usage is TRBV5-1 and J usage is TRBJ1-2; D call uncertain. V was cut by 5 bases and J by 4 bases, with 15 bases left in between. CDR3 length: 14 residues. Germline CDR1 and CDR2: SGHRS and YFSETQ. CDR3 nucleotides: TGCGCCAGCAGTCAAACCGTAACCCCCTATGGCTACACCTTC. Translation gives CASSQTVTPYGYTF. The variable domain in full, with the rest retrieved from reference TRBV5-1 and TRBJ1-2, is KAGVTQTPRYLIKTRGQQVTLSCSPISGHRSVSWYQQTPGQGLQFLFEYFSETQRNKGNFPGRFSGRQFSNSRSEMNVSTLELGDSALYLCASSQTVTPYGYTFGSGTRLTVV.

The genes are TRBV28 and TRBJ2-4; TRBD1 or TRBD2 may be the D gene (6 bases each). The CDR3 loop spans 15 amino acids. V was cut by 1 base and J by 0 bases, with 7 bases left in between. Germline V lookup: CDR1 MDHEN, CDR2 SYDVKM. The CDR3 sequence is CASSLSGAAKNIQYF. The CDR3, as DNA: TGTGCCAGCAGTTTATCGGGGGCAGCCAAAAACATTCAGTACTTC.

The chain carries TRBV6-1 and TRBJ1-2, with 9 bases lining up with TRBD1. CDR1 and CDR2 from the germline V gene are MNHNS and SASEGT. V lost 4 bases, J lost 4 bases, and 10 bases stayed unmatched. There are 16 residues in the CDR3. This CDR3 reads CASSGIPGQGGYGYTF. The CDR3 nucleotides read TGTGCCAGCAGTGGGATACCGGGACAGGGAGGCTATGGCTACACCTTC.

The rearrangement joins TRBV30 to TRBJ1-6, with a possible D match to TRBD1 (6 bases). The ends were cut back, 4 bases at V and 6 bases at J, with 25 bases in the middle. The CDR3 loop spans 18 amino acids. Germline assignment: CDR1 GTSNPN and CDR2 SVGIG (reference sequence). In DNA form, the CDR3 reads TGTGCCTGGACGGAGGGACAAGACCGCGCCGTTCGTAATTCACCCCTCCACTTT. It encodes CAWTEGQDRAVRNSPLHF.